This is a list of T cell receptor beta chains from one sample in a study of shared clonotypes between healthy human individuals. Assay used: immunoSEQ multiplex PCR; TCRdb lists only in-frame clones, some missing. The data contain over 800,000 clones, over 90% of them singletons. Sequencing was done on a sample of naive CD8+ T cells sorted from blood. The receptor set was obtained from a man younger than 45 in good health. Each CDR3 is given with its conserved first and last residue. A D gene is named only where the DNA matches it firmly. Size values are once, few and many counts, or a class for expanded clones, and some rows have none.

d_gene	v_gene	j_gene	abundance	CDR3aa	CDR3nt
-	TRBV6-5	TRBJ2-5	once	CASSYSELAFETQYF	TGTGCCAGCAGTTACTCGGAACTAGCATTCGAGACCCAGTACTTC
-	TRBV7-6	TRBJ1-1	-	CASSRSELANTEAFF	TGTGCCAGCAGCCGGAGTGAGCTCGCGAACACTGAAGCTTTCTTT
TRBD1	TRBV4-1	TRBJ2-7	-	CASSQGVGQGYEQYF	TGCGCCAGCAGCCAAGGAGTGGGACAGGGTTACGAGCAGTACTTC
-	TRBV28	TRBJ2-3	-	CASSWTPSHADTQYF	TGTGCCAGCAGTTGGACGCCCTCCCACGCAGATACGCAGTATTTT
-	TRBV27	TRBJ2-1	-	CASIPLRALRQYNDNEQFF	TGTGCCAGCATCCCCCTGCGGGCTTTGCGACAGTATAACGACAATGAGCAGTTCTTC
TRBD1	TRBV14	TRBJ2-5	-	CASSLDRGTQETQYF	TGTGCCAGCAGCCTGGACAGGGGTACCCAAGAGACCCAGTACTTC
-	TRBV28	TRBJ2-6	-	CASSLIGAGANVLTF	TGTGCCAGCAGCCTAATCGGGGCTGGGGCCAACGTCCTGACTTTC
TRBD2	TRBV9	TRBJ2-7	-	CASSVFGDVAGQQYF	TGTGCCAGCAGCGTGTTCGGGGACGTAGCGGGACAACAGTACTTC
-	TRBV10-1	TRBJ1-1	-	CASSEYRNTEAFF	TGCGCCAGCAGTGAGTACCGGAACACTGAAGCTTTCTTT
TRBD1	TRBV10-3	TRBJ1-2	-	CAISESTGGMFGYTF	TGTGCCATCAGTGAGTCCACAGGGGGCATGTTTGGCTACACCTTC
-	TRBV27	TRBJ2-7	-	CASSFWGGYEQYF	TGTGCCAGCAGTTTTTGGGGGGGCTATGAGCAGTACTTC
TRBD1	TRBV13	TRBJ1-2	-	CASSLGQGGYGYTF	TGTGCCAGCAGCTTAGGACAGGGGGGCTATGGCTACACCTTC
TRBD1	TRBV6-5	TRBJ1-1	-	CASSSGQGNTEAFF	TGTGCCAGCAGTTCCGGACAGGGGAACACTGAAGCTTTCTTT
TRBD1	TRBV6-1	TRBJ2-1	once	CASTRTGQKYNEQFF	TGTGCCAGCACCCGCACGGGACAGAAATACAATGAGCAGTTCTTC
TRBD2	TRBV29-1	TRBJ2-1	once	CSVEGRRAGASGSYEQFF	TGCAGCGTGGAAGGTCGCAGGGCAGGAGCTAGCGGGAGCTATGAGCAGTTCTTC
TRBD1	TRBV9	TRBJ1-2	-	CASSVVGQGAYGYTF	TGTGCCAGCAGCGTAGTTGGACAGGGGGCTTATGGCTACACCTTC
-	TRBV7-9	TRBJ2-1	-	CASSPREGQGFHEQFF	TGTGCCAGCAGCCCCCGGGAGGGACAGGGCTTCCATGAGCAGTTCTTC
-	TRBV2	TRBJ2-7	-	CASNDQGSSYEQYF	TGTGCCAGCAATGACCAGGGAAGCTCCTACGAGCAGTACTTC
-	TRBV6-5	TRBJ2-7	-	CASSYSQRVYEQYF	TGTGCCAGCAGTTACTCCCAGCGGGTATACGAGCAGTACTTC
-	TRBV9	TRBJ1-5	-	CASSVGTGDYQPQHF	TGTGCCAGCAGCGTAGGGACCGGAGATTATCAGCCCCAGCATTTT
TRBD2	TRBV7-9	TRBJ2-1	-	CASSLVGLVRLF	TGTGCCAGCAGCTTAGTAGGACTAGTCCGTCTCTTC
-	TRBV9	TRBJ2-3	-	CASSSPFTDTQYF	TGTGCCAGCAGCAGCCCCTTCACAGATACGCAGTATTTT
-	TRBV4-1	TRBJ2-2	-	CASSQVGAVFATGELFF	TGCGCCAGCAGCCAAGTTGGGGCCGTCTTCGCCACCGGGGAGCTGTTTTTT
-	TRBV11-1	TRBJ2-1	-	CASSPWTSSYNEQFF	TGTGCCAGCAGCCCTTGGACGAGCTCCTACAATGAGCAGTTCTTC
TRBD1	TRBV7-8	TRBJ2-7	-	CASSLWQGANEQYF	TGTGCCAGCAGCTTATGGCAGGGGGCCAACGAGCAGTACTTC
-	TRBV19	TRBJ2-1	-	CASSTDRGSTYNEQFF	TGTGCCAGTAGTACTGACCGGGGCTCCACCTACAATGAGCAGTTCTTC
TRBD1	TRBV5-5	TRBJ2-2	-	CASSSGQGATGELFF	TGTGCCAGCAGCTCGGGACAGGGGGCCACCGGGGAGCTGTTTTTT
-	TRBV4-3	TRBJ2-7	-	CASSQERDTFYEQYF	TGCGCCAGCAGCCAAGAGCGGGACACCTTCTACGAGCAGTACTTC
TRBD2	TRBV28	TRBJ2-7	-	CASSLGLAAYEQYF	TGTGCCAGCAGTTTAGGGCTAGCGGCTTACGAGCAGTACTTC
-	TRBV13	TRBJ2-7	-	CASSLGPRSFDEQYF	TGTGCCAGCAGCTTAGGCCCCAGAAGTTTCGACGAGCAGTACTTC
-	TRBV25-1	TRBJ2-7	-	CASSERGIPYEQYF	TGTGCCAGCAGTGAACGAGGGATCCCCTACGAGCAGTACTTC
TRBD2	TRBV2	TRBJ2-3	-	CASSERLAGLADTQYF	TGTGCCAGCAGTGAGCGACTAGCGGGTTTAGCAGATACGCAGTATTTT
-	TRBV10-1	TRBJ1-2	-	CASSAGGSYGYTF	TGCGCCAGCAGTGCGGGGGGCTCCTATGGCTACACCTTC
TRBD1	TRBV6-5	TRBJ2-1	-	CASKGQLTNEQFF	TGTGCCAGCAAGGGACAGCTCACTAATGAGCAGTTCTTC
-	TRBV7-6	TRBJ2-2	-	CASSFNPPAGELFF	TGTGCCAGCAGCTTTAACCCCCCTGCCGGGGAGCTGTTTTTT
TRBD2	TRBV7-2	TRBJ2-3	-	CASSLGLAADTQYF	TGTGCCAGCAGCTTAGGGCTAGCGGCAGATACGCAGTATTTT
TRBD2	TRBV9	TRBJ2-7	-	CASSQQEAGGGYEQYF	TGTGCCAGCAGCCAACAAGAAGCGGGAGGGGGGTACGAGCAGTACTTC
-	TRBV27	TRBJ2-2	-	CASSRGPGELFF	TGTGCCAGCAGTAGGGGTCCCGGGGAGCTGTTTTTT
TRBD2	TRBV5-1	TRBJ2-1	-	CASSFRTSGIGEQFF	TGCGCCAGCAGCTTTAGGACTAGCGGGATTGGGGAGCAGTTCTTC
TRBD1	TRBV5-4	TRBJ2-7	-	CASSWGQGAPSYEQYF	TGTGCCAGCAGCTGGGGACAGGGGGCCCCCTCCTACGAGCAGTACTTC
TRBD1	TRBV5-1	TRBJ1-4	-	CASSLTGLSEKLFF	TGCGCCAGCAGCCTGACAGGGCTCAGTGAAAAACTGTTTTTT
-	TRBV9	TRBJ2-1	once	CASSWQDISNEQFF	TGTGCCAGCAGCTGGCAGGATATTTCTAATGAGCAGTTCTTC
-	TRBV6-6	TRBJ2-1	-	CASSQGNEQFF	TGTGCCAGCAGTCAGGGAAATGAGCAGTTCTTC